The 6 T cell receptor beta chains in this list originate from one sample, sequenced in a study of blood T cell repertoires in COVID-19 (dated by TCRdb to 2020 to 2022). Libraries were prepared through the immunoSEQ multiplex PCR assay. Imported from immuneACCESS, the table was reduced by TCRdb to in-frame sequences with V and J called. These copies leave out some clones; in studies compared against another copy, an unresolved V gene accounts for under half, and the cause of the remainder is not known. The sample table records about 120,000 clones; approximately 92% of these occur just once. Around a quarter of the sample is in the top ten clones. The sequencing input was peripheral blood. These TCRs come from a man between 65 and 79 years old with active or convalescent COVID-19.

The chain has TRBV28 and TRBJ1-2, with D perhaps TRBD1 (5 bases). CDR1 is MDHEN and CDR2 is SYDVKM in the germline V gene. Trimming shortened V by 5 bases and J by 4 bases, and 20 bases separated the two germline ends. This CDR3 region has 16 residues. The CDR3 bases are TGTGCCAGCAGTCCCCGTGGGGGGGTAGTCGCCTATGGCTACACCTTC. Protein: CASSPRGGVVAYGYTF.

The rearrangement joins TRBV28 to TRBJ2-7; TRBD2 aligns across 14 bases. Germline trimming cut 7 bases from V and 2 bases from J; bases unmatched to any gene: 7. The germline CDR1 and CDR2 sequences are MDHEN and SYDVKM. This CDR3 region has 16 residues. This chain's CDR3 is CASTLGTSGSPYEQYF. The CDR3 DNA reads TGTGCCAGCACCCTAGGGACTAGCGGGAGTCCCTACGAGCAGTACTTC.

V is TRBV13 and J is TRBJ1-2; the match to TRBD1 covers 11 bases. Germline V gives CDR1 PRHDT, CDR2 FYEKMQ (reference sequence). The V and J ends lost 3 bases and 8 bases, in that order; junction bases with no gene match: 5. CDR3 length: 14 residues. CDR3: CASSFGTGGGGYTF. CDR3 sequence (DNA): TGTGCCAGCAGCTTTGGGACAGGGGGAGGGGGCTACACCTTC.

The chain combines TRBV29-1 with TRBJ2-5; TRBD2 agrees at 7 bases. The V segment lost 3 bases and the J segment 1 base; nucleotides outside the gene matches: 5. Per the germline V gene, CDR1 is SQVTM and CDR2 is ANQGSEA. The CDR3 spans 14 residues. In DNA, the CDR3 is TGCAGCGTTGACCAGCGGGGAAGCCAAGAGACCCAGTACTTC. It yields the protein CSVDQRGSQETQYF.

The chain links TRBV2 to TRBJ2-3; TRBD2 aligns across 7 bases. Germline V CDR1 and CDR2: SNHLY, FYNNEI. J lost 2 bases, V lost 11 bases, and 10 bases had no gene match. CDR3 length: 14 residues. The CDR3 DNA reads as TGTGCCGGCCCTAGGACTAGTACCACAGATACGCAGTATTTT. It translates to CAGPRTSTTDTQYF.

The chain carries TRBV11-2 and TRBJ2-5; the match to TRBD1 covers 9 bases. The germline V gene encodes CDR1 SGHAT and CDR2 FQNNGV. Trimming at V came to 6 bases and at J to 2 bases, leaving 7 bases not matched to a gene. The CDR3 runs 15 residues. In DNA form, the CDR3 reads TGTGCCAGCAGTCCGGACAGGGGTAGGCAAGAGACCCAGTACTTC. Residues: CASSPDRGRQETQYF.